The table lists the clone carrying this T cell receptor (beta chain) with a few counts. The entry originates in a study of cytomegalovirus exposure and HLA in healthy donors. This CDR3 is 15 amino acids long. Trimming at V came to 2 bases and at J to 1 base, leaving 4 bases not matched to a gene. CDR1 is MGHRA and CDR2 is YSYEKL in the germline V gene. 13 Jbeta primers and 60 Vbeta primers were used for the PCR. The assay was immunoSEQ multiplex PCR, and TCRdb's table has in-frame clones only and misses some. The sample contains more than 100,000 clones, over 60% of which appear only once. The sample was PBMCs. This clonotype originated in a woman aged 40 to 50 in good health and CMV-seropositive. The rearrangement joins TRBV4-1 to TRBJ1-1; 7 positions agree with TRBD1. CDR3 amino acids: CASSQPGTANTEAFF. DNA of the CDR3: TGCGCCAGCAGCCAACCCGGGACAGCGAACACTGAAGCTTTCTTT.